Listed below are T cell receptor beta chains from one sample, sequenced in a study of shared clonotypes between healthy human individuals. This table comes from immunoSEQ multiplex PCR, and its TCRdb copy is limited to in-frame clones, with some not included. The sample holds under 1,100,000 clones, about 74% seen once. Sequencing was carried out using memory CD4+ T cells sorted from blood. The receptors originated from a man aged 18 to 29 in good health. Each CDR3 is given with its conserved first and last residue. The order of the fields is J gene, CDR3 length, D gene, V gene, clone size, CDR3 protein, CDR3 DNA. D genes are given only for firm matches. The listing skips clone size in some rows; elsewhere it reads once, few, many or a size class.

TRBJ1-1 | 11 | . | TRBV29-1 | few | CSVHRVTEAFF | TGCAGCGTTCATAGGGTCACTGAAGCTTTCTTT
TRBJ2-2 | 19 | TRBD1 | TRBV7-6 | few | CASSSPWAGGGLRTGELFF | TGTGCCAGCAGCTCCCCTTGGGCAGGGGGCGGATTGCGCACCGGGGAGCTGTTTTTT
TRBJ2-5 | 13 | TRBD2 | TRBV7-9 | once | CASSTGLAETQYF | TGTGCCAGCAGCACGGGACTAGCGGAGACCCAGTACTTC
TRBJ2-3 | 12 | . | TRBV7-6 | few | CASRPLTDTQYF | TGTGCCAGCAGACCCCTCACAGATACGCAGTATTTT
TRBJ2-5 | 13 | . | TRBV7-2 | . | CASSQSQGETQYF | TGTGCCAGCAGCCAGAGTCAGGGAGAGACCCAGTACTTC
TRBJ2-3 | 16 | TRBD2 | TRBV23-1 | . | CASSQYPTSDTDTQYF | TGCGCCAGCAGTCAATACCCCACTAGCGACACAGATACGCAGTATTTT
TRBJ2-3 | 14 | . | TRBV9 | . | CASSAGASLHTQYF | TGTGCCAGCAGCGCCGGGGCATCCCTCCATACGCAGTATTTT
TRBJ2-7 | 12 | TRBD2 | TRBV11-2 | . | CASSGAGDEQYF | TGTGCCAGCTCTGGAGCGGGAGACGAGCAGTACTTC
TRBJ1-4 | 16 | . | TRBV7-8 | once | CASSLSRHASDEKLFF | TGTGCCAGCAGCTTGTCCCGGCACGCCTCGGATGAAAAACTGTTTTTT
TRBJ2-4 | 15 | TRBD1 | TRBV7-9 | . | CASSSQGEAKNIQYF | TGTGCCAGCAGCTCCCAGGGGGAGGCCAAAAACATTCAGTACTTC
TRBJ1-1 | 14 | . | TRBV6-1 | . | CASSENGFNTEAFF | TGTGCCAGCAGTGAGAATGGGTTCAACACTGAAGCTTTCTTT
TRBJ1-4 | 17 | TRBD1 | TRBV4-1 | . | CASSPTRDRGFREKLFF | TGCGCCAGCAGCCCTACCCGGGACAGGGGATTTAGGGAAAAACTGTTTTTT
TRBJ1-1 | 15 | . | TRBV11-2 | . | CASSLDGLAASEAFF | TGTGCCAGCAGCTTAGACGGCCTGGCTGCGAGTGAAGCTTTCTTT
TRBJ2-7 | 15 | TRBD2 | TRBV6-6 | . | CASSYQGGPAEMEYF | TGTGCCAGCAGTTATCAGGGAGGGCCAGCGGAAATGGAGTACTTC
TRBJ1-2 | 15 | . | TRBV30 | . | CAWRGSGAPGNGYTF | TGTGCCTGGAGGGGTTCGGGGGCGCCGGGTAATGGCTACACCTTC
TRBJ2-7 | 16 | TRBD1 | TRBV4-1 | . | CASSPTGTGRSRAQYF | TGCGCCAGCAGCCCTACCGGGACAGGGAGGTCGAGGGCGCAGTACTTC
TRBJ2-3 | 16 | . | TRBV5-4 | . | CASSLAGGLVADTQYF | TGTGCCAGCAGCTTGGCCGGGGGGCTAGTCGCCGATACGCAGTATTTT
TRBJ1-2 | 13 | . | TRBV23-1 | . | CASSGRSGYGYTF | TGCGCCAGCAGTGGCAGGAGCGGCTATGGCTACACCTTC
TRBJ2-3 | 15 | TRBD2 | TRBV30 | . | CAWRREGRRTDTQYF | TGTGCCTGGAGAAGGGAGGGGAGGAGAACAGATACGCAGTATTTT
TRBJ2-7 | 15 | . | TRBV5-4 | . | CASSLAPDYLREQYF | TGTGCCAGCAGCTTGGCCCCGGACTACCTTAGGGAGCAGTACTTC
TRBJ2-3 | 15 | TRBD1 | TRBV10-3 | . | CAIAGTGGPTDTQYF | TGTGCCATCGCCGGGACAGGGGGCCCCACAGATACGCAGTATTTT
TRBJ2-1 | 18 | . | TRBV5-1 | . | CASSLAGGSGAYYNEQFF | TGCGCCAGCAGCTTGGCCGGGGGATCAGGGGCCTATTACAATGAGCAGTTCTTC
TRBJ1-2 | 15 | TRBD1 | TRBV27 | few | CASKDRGPSDYGYTF | TGTGCCAGCAAGGACAGGGGCCCCTCGGACTATGGCTACACCTTC
TRBJ2-2 | 16 | . | TRBV6-4 | . | CASSDSKGANTGELFF | TGTGCCAGCAGTGACTCTAAGGGTGCGAACACCGGGGAGCTGTTTTTT
TRBJ1-1 | 17 | . | TRBV7-9 | many | CASSRDGGAGVNTEAFF | TGTGCCAGCAGCCGAGATGGTGGAGCGGGCGTGAACACTGAAGCTTTCTTT
TRBJ2-5 | 13 | TRBD1 | TRBV9 | . | CASNQGDQETQYF | TGTGCCAGCAATCAGGGGGATCAAGAGACCCAGTACTTC
TRBJ2-2 | 16 | . | TRBV7-9 | . | CASSLSANPNTGELFF | TGTGCCAGCAGCTTGTCCGCCAACCCGAACACCGGGGAGCTGTTTTTT
TRBJ1-6 | 15 | . | TRBV7-2 | many | CASSLLDGGNSPLHF | TGTGCCAGCAGCTTATTAGACGGGGGGAATTCACCCCTCCACTTT
TRBJ2-7 | 16 | TRBD1 | TRBV6-6 | . | CASSHPSGTDSYEQYF | TGTGCCAGCAGTCACCCCTCCGGGACAGACTCCTACGAGCAGTACTTC
TRBJ1-3 | 15 | TRBD1 | TRBV15 | . | CATSKGQGTGNTIYF | TGTGCCACCAGCAAAGGACAGGGTACCGGAAACACCATATATTTT
TRBJ2-1 | 15 | . | TRBV19 | . | CASRPGGSSYNEQFF | TGTGCCAGTAGGCCGGGCGGGTCCTCCTACAATGAGCAGTTCTTC
TRBJ2-1 | 17 | TRBD1 | TRBV4-1 | few | CASLFRIRDRGHNEQFF | TGCGCCAGCTTATTCAGGATCCGGGACAGGGGGCACAATGAGCAGTTCTTC
TRBJ2-1 | 19 | TRBD2 | TRBV9 | . | CASSVGAGLATSSYNEQFF | TGTGCCAGCAGCGTAGGAGCGGGACTAGCGACGAGCTCCTACAATGAGCAGTTCTTC
TRBJ2-5 | 14 | TRBD2 | TRBV5-1 | . | CASSLFGGEETQYF | TGCGCCAGCAGCTTGTTCGGGGGGGAAGAGACCCAGTACTTC
TRBJ2-5 | 13 | TRBD1 | TRBV12-5 | . | CASGRTGQETQYF | TGTGCTAGTGGCCGGACAGGCCAAGAGACCCAGTACTTC
TRBJ2-1 | 16 | TRBD2 | TRBV9 | . | CASSVASSGGWNEQFF | TGTGCCAGCAGCGTAGCTAGTAGCGGGGGGTGGAATGAGCAGTTCTTC